The 4 T cell receptor beta chains reported below all come from one sample, sequenced in a study of blood T cell repertoires in COVID-19. Measured with immunoSEQ multiplex PCR; TCRdb has only the in-frame clones, and not every one. The data hold around 99,000 clones, with approximately 90% observed a single time. Source material: peripheral blood. The source is a man aged 50-60 years with active or convalescent COVID-19.

This chain links TRBV10-1 with TRBJ2-7; 7 bases fit TRBD2. Germline loops: CDR1 WNHNN, CDR2 SYGVQD (reference sequence). With 0 bases clipped from V and 2 bases from J, the junction kept 1 base outside the gene matches. The CDR3 totals 14 residues. CDR3 loop: CASSESGLPYEQYF. CDR3 nucleotide sequence: TGCGCCAGCAGTGAGTCGGGACTACCCTACGAGCAGTACTTC.

The chain couples TRBV29-1 to TRBJ2-7; TRBD1 agrees at 7 bases. CDR1 is SQVTM, CDR2 ANQGSEA, per germline. Losses at the gene ends were 0 bases for V and 3 bases for J; bases not matched to a gene: 5. The length of the CDR3 is 14 residues. CDR3: CSVEDRQGVYEQYF. CDR3 DNA sequence: TGCAGCGTTGAAGATCGGCAGGGGGTCTACGAGCAGTACTTC.

The CDR3: CASSQFEKITTGELFF. The CDR3 region has the DNA TGCGCCAGCAGCCAATTTGAGAAAATTACCACCGGGGAGCTGTTTTTT. The J gene is TRBJ2-2, the V gene TRBV4-1, with D unclear. The CDR3 is 16 residues long. Trimming left V 2 bases short and J 4 bases short, with 14 bases between. Germline V CDR1 and CDR2: MGHRA, YSYEKL.

The CDR3 region is CASSLVLAGPYNEQFF. As DNA, the CDR3 is TGCGCCAGCAGCTTGGTACTAGCGGGCCCCTACAATGAGCAGTTCTTC. The rearrangement uses TRBV5-1 and TRBJ2-1; 9 bases line up with TRBD2. There are 16 residues in the CDR3. From germline, CDR1 is SGHRS and CDR2 YFSETQ. The J segment lost 2 bases and the V segment lost 0 bases, leaving 3 bases of the junction unmatched. Drawing the rest from reference TRBV5-1 and TRBJ2-1, the complete variable domain is KAGVTQTPRYLIKTRGQQVTLSCSPISGHRSVSWYQQTPGQGLQFLFEYFSETQRNKGNFPGRFSGRQFSNSRSEMNVSTLELGDSALYLCASSLVLAGPYNEQFFGPGTRLTVL.